This entry lists 21 T cell receptor beta chains sequenced from one sample in a study of cytomegalovirus exposure and HLA in healthy donors. Both 60 Vbeta primers and 13 Jbeta primers went into the PCR. Produced via immunoSEQ multiplex PCR; TCRdb's table is partial and in-frame only. The table records some 200,000 clones, about 80% of them present only once. The specimen sequenced was PBMCs. These receptors came from a woman in her forties or fifties in good health and CMV-seropositive.

The V and J genes are TRBV2 and TRBJ2-7; the D gene is possibly TRBD2 (6 bases). Germline lookup yields CDR1 SNHLY and CDR2 FYNNEI. Trimming took 8 bases from V and 3 from J, leaving 14 bases between them. This CDR3 spans 13 amino acids. CDR3 DNA sequence: TGTGCCAGCTCCTTCGGGGGTGACTACGAGCAGTACTTC. Encoded protein: CASSFGGDYEQYF.

V usage is TRBV7-3 and J usage is TRBJ2-2; TRBD1 might be the D (6 bases). The CDR3 consists of 15 residues. The germline CDR1 and CDR2 sequences are SGHTA and FQGTGA. Trimming shortened V by 2 bases and J by 5 bases, and 12 bases separated the two germline ends. The CDR3 region has the DNA TGTGCCAGCAGCTTAGGTACAGGGTGGACCGGGGAGCTGTTTTTT. This codes for CASSLGTGWTGELFF.

The chain links TRBV6-5 to TRBJ2-5; D not resolved. This CDR3 spans 11 amino acids. Germline CDR1 and CDR2: MNHEY and SVGAGI. The V end lost 4 bases, the J end lost 7 bases, and 7 bases lay between the germline ends. Here the CDR3 reads CASSSEVTQYF. In nucleotides, the CDR3 is TGTGCCAGCAGTTCTGAGGTGACCCAGTACTTC.

In regard to this clone: The junction shows a germline mismatch at one end, possibly a read error. The chain is built from TRBV4-2 and TRBJ1-1, with D maybe TRBD1 (6 bases). The germline gives CDR1 LGHNA, CDR2 YNFKEQ. CDR3 length: 11 amino acids. CDR3 DNA sequence: TGTGCCAGCAGCCAGAACCGGGACAAAATCTTT. Its translation is CASSQNRDKIF.

Of note for this clone: Sequence at one end of the junction differs from germline and may be a read error. This chain links TRBV2 with TRBJ2-4; unclear D gene. The CDR3 runs 15 residues. Germline V gives CDR1 SNHLY, CDR2 FYNNEI. CDR3 region: CASSEGLENKNIQYF. The CDR3, as DNA: TGTGCCAGCAGCGAAGGGTTGGAGAACAAAAACATTCAGTACTTC.

The chain employs TRBV6-1 and TRBJ1-1, with a tentative D call TRBD1 (5 bases). CDR3 size: 12 residues. V was clipped by 6 bases and J by 4 bases, with 9 bases between them. Germline V lookup: CDR1 MNHNS, CDR2 SASEGT. Here the CDR3 DNA reads TGTGCCAGCAGCGACAGATTCACTGAAGCTTTCTTT. It is translated as CASSDRFTEAFF.

J is TRBJ2-5 and V is TRBV29-1, with 11 bases identical to TRBD2. This CDR3 has 16 amino acids. The germline CDR1 and CDR2 sequences are SQVTM and ANQGSEA. V was clipped by 4 bases and J by 5 bases; unmatched bases: 12. CDR3 residues: CSVVGLAGGQWETQYF. DNA for the CDR3: TGCAGCGTTGTAGGGCTAGCGGGGGGCCAATGGGAGACCCAGTACTTC. Drawing the rest from reference TRBV29-1 and TRBJ2-5, the complete variable domain is SAVISQKPSRDICQRGTSLTIQCQVDSQVTMMFWYRQQPGQSLTLIATANQGSEATYESGFVIDKFPISRPNLTFSTLTVSNMSPEDSSIYLCSVVGLAGGQWETQYFGPGTRLLVL.

The chain links TRBV4-1 to TRBJ2-2; TRBD2 matches at 11 bases. This CDR3 comprises 18 residues. CDR1 and CDR2 from the germline V gene are MGHRA and YSYEKL. V dropped 4 bases and J dropped 4; count of bases not matched to a gene: 11. CDR3 in DNA: TGCGCCAGCAGCCTTGGGCCAGTAGCGGGGGGGCCCACCGGGGAGCTGTTTTTT. This sequence encodes CASSLGPVAGGPTGELFF.

The rearrangement joins TRBV11-2 to TRBJ1-6, with TRBD1 matching over 8 bases. This CDR3 has 14 residues. V lost 1 base and J lost 11; bases outside the gene matches: 4. Germline V CDR1 and CDR2: SGHAT, FQNNGV. CDR3 nucleotide sequence: TGTGCCAGCAGCTTAGGCAGGGGGCGCACACCCCTCCACTTT. Protein product: CASSLGRGRTPLHF.

V usage is TRBV7-2 and J usage is TRBJ1-2; 7 nucleotides agree with TRBD1. Germline assignment: CDR1 SGHTA and CDR2 FQGNSA. V dropped 6 bases and J dropped 5; count of bases not matched to a gene: 12. The CDR3 has 15 residues. CDR3 nucleotides: TGTGCCAGCAGGGAAACCGGGACAGCGATATATGGCTACACCTTC. It yields the protein CASRETGTAIYGYTF.

The chain uses TRBV6-5 and TRBJ2-7, with D perhaps matching TRBD1 (7 bases). Deletions cut 5 bases from V and 5 bases from J, with 13 bases between. This CDR3 has 13 residues. CDR1 and CDR2 (germline): MNHEY, SVGAGI. CDR3 DNA sequence: TGTGCCAGCAGTGAAACAGGGGAGGACGAGCAGTACTTC. Translated, it gives CASSETGEDEQYF.

This chain links TRBV4-3 with TRBJ1-2; D is perhaps TRBD1 (6 bases). Trimming left V 3 bases short and J 3 bases short, with 14 bases between. The CDR3 length is 15 residues. Germline CDR1 is LGHNA and CDR2 is YSLEER. The CDR3 nucleotides read TGCGCCAGCAGCCAGGTCCGGGGGGCAGACTATGGCTACACCTTC. This codes for CASSQVRGADYGYTF.

V is TRBV4-1 and J is TRBJ2-7; 10 bases match TRBD2. From germline, CDR1 is MGHRA and CDR2 YSYEKL. V shed 0 bases, J shed 3 bases, and the junction held 2 bases outside the gene matches. CDR3 length: 15 amino acids. Here the CDR3 reads CASSQDGLAVYEQYF. The CDR3 nucleotides read TGCGCCAGCAGCCAAGATGGACTAGCGGTCTACGAGCAGTACTTC.

V is TRBV18 and J is TRBJ2-6; TRBD2 might be the D (6 bases). Germline V gene data show CDR1 as KGHSH and CDR2 as LQKENI. The CDR3 extends over 15 amino acids. V lost 3 bases, J lost 2 bases, and 8 bases lay in between. CDR3 sequence (DNA): TGTGCCAGCTCACCCGGAGGGGCTGGGGCCAACGTCCTGACTTTC. It encodes CASSPGGAGANVLTF.

For this clone: At the DNA level, this CDR3 is encoded by other sequences in the same sample as well. V usage is TRBV18 and J usage is TRBJ2-7; 9 bases fit TRBD1. The CDR3 runs to 14 residues. The V gene's germline CDR1 is KGHSH and CDR2 LQKENI. The V gene end was trimmed by 6 bases and the J gene end by 3 bases; junction bases not matched to a gene: 6. The DNA for the CDR3 is TGTGCCAGCTCCCTGGGACAGGGTAGCTACGAGCAGTACTTC. Its translation: CASSLGQGSYEQYF.

The chain combines TRBV5-1 with TRBJ2-7, with D perhaps matching TRBD1 (5 bases). CDR3 length equals 15 residues. V gave up 3 bases and J gave up 2 bases, with 15 bases separating them. Germline values: CDR1 SGHRS, CDR2 YFSETQ. This CDR3 is CASSSQGRRAYEQYF. The DNA for the CDR3 is TGCGCCAGCAGCTCTCAGGGTAGAAGAGCCTACGAGCAGTACTTC.

This clone was found a few times. A read error may account for a junction end that differs from germline. The chain couples TRBV7-7 to TRBJ1-5; TRBD1 matches at 7 bases. This CDR3 comprises 13 residues. Germline V gene data show CDR1 as SSHAT and CDR2 as FNYEAQ (reference sequence). The CDR3 DNA follows: TGTGCTAGCAGCCTGGGGACAGATCAGCCCCAGCATTTT. It translates to CASSLGTDQPQHF.

This chain links TRBV27 with TRBJ2-7, with 10 bases lining up with TRBD1. With V trimmed by 3 bases and J by 5 bases, 4 bases remained unmatched. This CDR3 comprises 14 residues. Per the germline V gene, CDR1 is MNHEY and CDR2 is SMNVEV (reference sequence). CDR3 sequence reads: CASSFRDRGHEQYF. DNA of the CDR3: TGTGCCAGCAGTTTCCGGGACAGGGGCCACGAGCAGTACTTC.

The chain joins TRBV5-4 to TRBJ2-7, with TRBD2 as a possible D gene (6 bases). Between the trimmed V and J ends, which lost 3 bases and 6 bases, there was a span of 19 bases. The CDR3 covers 15 residues. Germline lookup yields CDR1 SGHNT and CDR2 YYREEE (reference sequence). Written as DNA, the CDR3 is TGTGCCAGCAGCTCCAAGACTAGTTTGGATTCCGAGCAGTACTTC. Translation gives CASSSKTSLDSEQYF.

This clone was detected only once. This chain uses TRBV28 with TRBJ1-6; TRBD1 might be the D (5 bases). V was cut by 7 bases and J by 8 bases, with 18 bases left in between. The CDR3 runs to 15 residues. CDR1 and CDR2 from the germline V gene are MDHEN and SYDVKM. CDR3 residues: CASIAGPTGHSPLHF. The CDR3 DNA reads as TGTGCCAGCATTGCCGGCCCCACAGGCCATTCACCCCTCCACTTT.

This clone was found once. The CDR3 coding sequence is TGCGCCAGCAGCGCCGGACAGGGGGCCTACGAGCAGTACTTC. It yields the protein CASSAGQGAYEQYF. This chain links TRBV5-1 with TRBJ2-7, with TRBD1 matching 10 bases. The CDR3 loop spans 14 amino acids. Germline assignment: CDR1 SGHRS and CDR2 YFSETQ. V gave up 4 bases and J gave up 2 bases; unmatched junction bases: 3. The full variable domain, completed using reference TRBV5-1 and TRBJ2-7, is KAGVTQTPRYLIKTRGQQVTLSCSPISGHRSVSWYQQTPGQGLQFLFEYFSETQRNKGNFPGRFSGRQFSNSRSEMNVSTLELGDSALYLCASSAGQGAYEQYFGPGTRLTVT.